One and the same sample provided the 11 T cell receptor beta chains below, sequenced in a study of control samples from healthy donors and cancer patients. Assay: immunoSEQ multiplex PCR; the TCRdb copy retains only in-frame clones and omits some. The data contain fewer than 15,000 clones, 94% of them singletons. Sequenced material: PBMCs. The receptors derive from an older man with head and neck cancer.

This chain connects TRBV7-8 to TRBJ1-6; the D is unclear. Germline-derived CDR1 and CDR2 are SGHVS and FQNEAQ. The germline V and J ends were trimmed by 1 base and 12 bases, with 10 bases remaining between them. The CDR3 consists of 13 residues. Here the CDR3 DNA reads TGTGCCAGCAGCTTAGGGGGTCTGAAACCCCTCCACTTT. Translated: CASSLGGLKPLHF.

This clone has only one observation. The V and J genes are TRBV9 and TRBJ2-3; TRBD2 matches at 7 bases. This CDR3 is built from 14 residues. V lost 9 bases and J lost 2; bases outside the gene matches: 9. Germline assignment: CDR1 SGDLS and CDR2 YYNGEE. CDR3 region: CATGRGLNTDTQYF. Here the CDR3 DNA reads TGTGCCACGGGGAGGGGACTTAACACAGATACGCAGTATTTT. The entire variable domain, with the rest obtained from reference TRBV9 and TRBJ2-3, is as follows: DSGVTQTPKHLITATGQRVTLRCSPRSGDLSVYWYQQSLDQGLQFLIQYYNGEERAKGNILERFSAQQFPDLHSELNLSSLELGDSALYFCATGRGLNTDTQYFGPGTRLTVL.

The V call is TRBV19, the J call TRBJ1-5; 9 bases match TRBD1. CDR1 LNHDA and CDR2 SQIVND come from the germline V gene (reference sequence). CDR3 size: 15 residues. The trim removed 5 bases at V and 7 bases at J, leaving 9 bases unmatched. The CDR3 loop reads CASSSQGAQDQPQHF. The CDR3 DNA reads TGTGCCAGTAGTTCACAGGGGGCTCAAGACCAGCCCCAGCATTTT.

The V and J genes are TRBV10-1 and TRBJ1-2; the D is unclear. With 5 bases removed from V and 4 bases from J, the gap between germline ends came to 11 bases. The length of the CDR3 is 13 residues. Germline-derived CDR1 and CDR2 are WNHNN and SYGVQD (reference sequence). In DNA, the CDR3 is TGCGCCAGCAGTCCCGGGCCTCTCTATGGCTACACCTTC. Translated, it gives CASSPGPLYGYTF.

This chain links TRBV19 with TRBJ2-1, with 10 bases that match TRBD1. The germline V gene has CDR1 LNHDA and CDR2 SQIVND (reference sequence). CDR3 length: 14 amino acids. Trimming cost V 3 bases and J 7 bases; bases outside gene matches: 3. Here the CDR3 reads CASSMTGGRNEQFF. The CDR3 DNA is TGTGCCAGTAGTATGACAGGGGGCAGGAATGAGCAGTTCTTC.

CDR3 loop: CASSEAALPPRETQYF. The CDR3, as DNA: TGTGCCAGCAGTGAAGCGGCACTACCCCCGCGTGAGACCCAGTACTTC. The chain recombines TRBV6-1 with TRBJ2-5; D uncertain. V shed 0 bases and J shed 5 bases, with 16 bases lying between them. Per germline, CDR1 MNHNS and CDR2 SASEGT. The CDR3 has 16 residues.

V usage is TRBV24-1 and J usage is TRBJ2-1, with D possibly matching TRBD2 (6 bases). The V gene lost 2 bases and the J gene lost 8 bases, with 12 bases spanning the gap. This CDR3 is 14 amino acids long. CDR1 KGHDR and CDR2 SFDVKD come from the germline V gene. CDR3 protein: CATSDWGREDEQFF. CDR3 DNA: TGTGCCACCAGTGATTGGGGCAGGGAGGATGAGCAGTTCTTC.

The chain couples TRBV12-3 or TRBV12-4 to TRBJ2-1; a weak D match, TRBD2 (5 bases). The length of the CDR3 is 12 residues. Trimming removed 7 bases from V and 14 bases from J, with 18 bases in between. The CDR3 DNA sequence: TGTGCCAGCACCTTGGGGAGTTCACCGAAGTTCTTC. It specifies CASTLGSSPKFF.

This clone was detected only once. The rearrangement links TRBV13 to TRBJ2-1; a possible D gene is TRBD2 (6 bases). Germline lookup yields CDR1 PRHDT and CDR2 FYEKMQ (reference sequence). CDR3 size: 15 residues. V gave up 2 bases and J gave up 9 bases, with 17 bases separating them. The CDR3 nucleotides are TGTGCCAGCAGCTTAACAGGCAGGGCCGGGGGTGAGCAGTTCTTC. It encodes CASSLTGRAGGEQFF. Full variable domain (outside the CDR3, taken from reference TRBV13 and TRBJ2-1): AAGVIQSPRHLIKEKRETATLKCYPIPRHDTVYWYQQGPGQDPQFLISFYEKMQSDKGSIPDRFSAQQFSDYHSELNMSSLELGDSALYFCASSLTGRAGGEQFFGPGTRLTVL.

The V gene is TRBV7-2, the J gene TRBJ1-3; weak D call: TRBD1 (6 bases). This CDR3 is built from 15 residues. Trimming removed 3 bases from V and 4 bases from J, with 13 bases in between. Germline CDR1 is SGHTA and CDR2 is FQGNSA. In DNA, the CDR3 is TGTGCCAGCAGCTTGGCCAGGGGAGGGGGAAACACCATATATTTT. It translates to CASSLARGGGNTIYF.

The genes are TRBV27 and TRBJ2-5, with 10 bases that match TRBD2. This CDR3 has 15 residues. The V segment lost 5 bases and the J segment 9 bases; nucleotides outside the gene matches: 12. Germline V gene lookup returns CDR1 MNHEY and CDR2 SMNVEV (reference sequence). The CDR3 sequence is CASSPPPSSGGPQYF. CDR3 sequence (DNA): TGTGCCAGCAGTCCCCCCCCAAGTAGCGGGGGGCCCCAGTACTTC.